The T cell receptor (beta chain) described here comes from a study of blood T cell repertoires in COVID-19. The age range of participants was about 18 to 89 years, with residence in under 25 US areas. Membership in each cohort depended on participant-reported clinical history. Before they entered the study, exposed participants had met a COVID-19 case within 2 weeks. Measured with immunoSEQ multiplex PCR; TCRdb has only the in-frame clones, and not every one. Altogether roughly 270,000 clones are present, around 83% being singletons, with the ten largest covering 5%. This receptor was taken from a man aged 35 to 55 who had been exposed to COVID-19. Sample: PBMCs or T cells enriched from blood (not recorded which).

The CDR3 region has the DNA TGCGCCAGCAGCCAAGGGACTAGCGGGAGTAATGAGCAGTTCTTC. Protein sequence: CASSQGTSGSNEQFF. This sequence joins TRBV5-1 and TRBJ2-1, with 14 nucleotides matching TRBD2. This CDR3 is 15 amino acids long. V lost 4 bases and J lost 7; bases outside the gene matches: 4. CDR1 SGHRS and CDR2 YFSETQ come from the germline V gene.